This TCR beta chain originates from a study of cytomegalovirus exposure and HLA in healthy donors. The CDR3 sequence is 13 residues long. The germline gives CDR1 LNHDA, CDR2 SQIVND (reference sequence). With 3 bases removed from V and 3 bases from J, the gap between germline ends came to 8 bases. Study-wide points: Most TCR sequences showed up rarely, but some public TCRs showed up in many donors. Reported results showed that the classifier diagnosed cytomegalovirus status with high specificity and sensitivity. Some V segments could not be told apart, so they were left out, TRBV6-2 and TRBV6-3 among them.

As concerns this clone: Its specificity is not known.

The PCR employed 60 Vbeta primers together with 13 Jbeta primers. Method: immunoSEQ multiplex PCR; TCRdb's copy keeps in-frame clones and lacks some. The sample lists about 150,000 clones; 76% were seen once. Sequenced input: PBMCs. This clonotype was sampled from a woman aged 40 to 50 in good health and CMV-seronegative. V gene TRBV19 combines with J gene TRBJ1-2, with unresolved D. CDR3 amino acids: CASSILQDYGYTF. The CDR3 DNA follows: TGTGCCAGTAGTATCCTGCAGGACTATGGCTACACCTTC.